These T cell receptor beta chains were read from a single sample in a study of blood T cell repertoires in COVID-19. Here immunoSEQ multiplex PCR was the method, and the copy in TCRdb shows in-frame clones only, minus some. This table holds 150,000 to 200,000 clones, approximately 83% found once. Sequencing was performed on peripheral blood. Receptors originate from a man between 50 and 59 years old with active or convalescent COVID-19. Both conserved end residues are part of each CDR3. The D gene is left open where the match is weak. The size field is filled for only some rows; it gives once, few, many or a size class.

d_gene	v_gene	j_gene	abundance	len	CDR3nt	CDR3aa
TRBD2	TRBV13	TRBJ2-2	NA	20	TGTGCCAGCAGTATATTTTTCGGGACTAGCGGGGGTCTATCCACCGGGGAGCTGTTTTTT	CASSIFFGTSGGLSTGELFF
TRBD2	TRBV2	TRBJ2-2	NA	16	TGTGCCAGCACCCGCCGGACTAGCGGTAACACCGGGGAGCTGTTTTTT	CASTRRTSGNTGELFF
TRBD1	TRBV30	TRBJ2-7	NA	13	TGTGCCTGGGCCGGGACAGGGTATTCCGAGCAGTACTTC	CAWAGTGYSEQYF
NA	TRBV2	TRBJ1-5	NA	12	TGTGCCAGCATGTCGGGGAATCAGCCCCAGCATTTT	CASMSGNQPQHF
NA	TRBV7-3	TRBJ1-1	once	14	TGTGCCAGCAGCTTAACGTCCCGGGGCACTGAAGCTTTCTTT	CASSLTSRGTEAFF
NA	TRBV3-1/TRBV3-2	TRBJ1-5	NA	15	TGTGCCAGCAGCCAAGATTGGGGGGGCAATCAGCCCCAGCATTTT	CASSQDWGGNQPQHF
TRBD1	TRBV4-3	TRBJ1-4	NA	16	TGCGCCAGCAGCCAAGAAGTAGGGACAGCTTCAGAAAAACTGTTTTTT	CASSQEVGTASEKLFF
TRBD2	TRBV28	TRBJ2-3	NA	16	TGTGCCAGCAGTTTAAGTCGGGGGGGCACGGCAGATACGCAGTATTTT	CASSLSRGGTADTQYF
NA	TRBV10-3	TRBJ2-7	NA	12	TGTGCCATCAGTGGCGACAGCTACGAGCAGTACTTC	CAISGDSYEQYF
NA	TRBV7-2	TRBJ1-3	NA	16	TGTGCCAGCAGCTTCACTAACGGAAAAACTGGAAACACCATATATTTT	CASSFTNGKTGNTIYF
NA	TRBV14	TRBJ1-5	NA	12	TGTGCCAGCAGCCAAGTCGGTCAGCCCCAGCATTTT	CASSQVGQPQHF
NA	TRBV28	TRBJ2-7	NA	12	TGTGCCAGCTATAGCCCTTCCTACGAGCAGTACTTC	CASYSPSYEQYF
NA	TRBV4-1	TRBJ2-3	NA	17	TGCGCCAGCAGCCAAGAAGAACCGGGAGTGGGGACAGATACGCAGTATTTT	CASSQEEPGVGTDTQYF
TRBD1	TRBV5-1	TRBJ2-7	NA	14	TGCGCCAGCAGCCATGGGACAGGGTTTAGCGAGCAGTACTTC	CASSHGTGFSEQYF
TRBD1	TRBV5-6	TRBJ2-6	NA	16	TGTGCCAGCAGCCCACCAGACAGGGCTGGGGCCAACGTCCTGACTTTC	CASSPPDRAGANVLTF
TRBD1	TRBV29-1	TRBJ2-7	NA	13	TGCAGCGCCAGACAGGGGAGTTCCTACGAGCAGTACTTC	CSARQGSSYEQYF
NA	TRBV20-1	TRBJ2-7	NA	11	TGCAGTGCTAGTTGGGGAGGCGAGCAGTACTTC	CSASWGGEQYF
TRBD1	TRBV7-2	TRBJ1-1	NA	14	TGTGCCAGCAGCTTAGAGGACAGGAGGACTGAAGCTTTCTTT	CASSLEDRRTEAFF
TRBD2	TRBV25-1	TRBJ2-1	few	15	TGTGCCAGCAGTGGGCTAGCGGGAGGGCGTAATGAGCAGTTCTTC	CASSGLAGGRNEQFF
NA	TRBV9	TRBJ1-3	NA	15	TGTGCCAGCAGCGTAGTGGGGGCGTCTGGAAACACCATATATTTT	CASSVVGASGNTIYF
TRBD1	TRBV18	TRBJ1-5	NA	15	TGTGCCAGCTCATCCGACAGGGCCGGGAATCAGCCCCAGCATTTT	CASSSDRAGNQPQHF
NA	TRBV6-6	TRBJ1-5	NA	14	TGTGCCAGCAGTTACCCAGAAATCAATCAGCCCCAGCATTTT	CASSYPEINQPQHF
TRBD1	TRBV5-1	TRBJ1-1	NA	15	TGCGCCAGCAGCTTTCTACAGGGGCCGTACACTGAAGCTTTCTTT	CASSFLQGPYTEAFF
NA	TRBV18	TRBJ1-1	NA	13	TGTGCCAGCTCCCAGGACACGAACACTGAAGCTTTCTTT	CASSQDTNTEAFF
NA	TRBV11-2	TRBJ1-1	NA	15	TGTGCCAGCAGACTTTATTCGCAGGCGAACACTGAAGCTTTCTTT	CASRLYSQANTEAFF
NA	TRBV7-2	TRBJ1-2	NA	13	TGTGCCAGCAGCATCCAGACAGGAGATGGCTACACCTTC	CASSIQTGDGYTF
TRBD1	TRBV3-1/TRBV3-2	TRBJ1-2	NA	14	TGTGCCAGCAGCCAGGACAGGCCCAACTATGGCTACACCTTC	CASSQDRPNYGYTF
TRBD1	TRBV11-3	TRBJ1-1	NA	13	TGTGCCAGCAGCTTAACAGGGGACACTGAAGCTTTCTTT	CASSLTGDTEAFF
NA	TRBV4-2	TRBJ1-1	NA	17	TGTGCCAGCAGCCCCAAAAAGACGACAGAGTTGAACACTGAAGCTTTCTTT	CASSPKKTTELNTEAFF
TRBD1	TRBV7-9	TRBJ1-6	once	17	TGTGCCAGCAGCCCTCAGGGGGCCCATTTCTATAATTCACCCCTCCACTTT	CASSPQGAHFYNSPLHF
NA	TRBV10-2	TRBJ1-2	NA	13	TGCGCCAGCAGTCCGTGGGGGGGAGATGGCTACACCTTC	CASSPWGGDGYTF
TRBD1	TRBV2	TRBJ2-5	NA	17	TGTGCCAGCAGTGGCTACAGGGGCGTACTAATAGGAGAGACCCAGTACTTC	CASSGYRGVLIGETQYF
TRBD1	TRBV2	TRBJ2-5	NA	15	TGTGCCAGCAACAATGGCGGGGGACAGGGAGAGACCCAGTACTTC	CASNNGGGQGETQYF
NA	TRBV7-2	TRBJ1-3	NA	15	TGTGCCAGCAGCCTAAGAGACAGCCCTGGAAACACCATATATTTT	CASSLRDSPGNTIYF
TRBD2	TRBV7-3	TRBJ2-1	NA	14	TGTGCCAGCAGCTTGGGACTAGCCAACCATGAGCAGTTCTTC	CASSLGLANHEQFF
NA	TRBV30	TRBJ2-5	NA	12	TGTGCCTGGACTGCGGTCCAAGAGACCCAGTACTTC	CAWTAVQETQYF
TRBD1	TRBV7-2	TRBJ2-7	NA	16	TGTGCCAGCAGCTCCTCGACAGGGGGCGTAGAGGACGAGCAGTACTTC	CASSSSTGGVEDEQYF
NA	TRBV11-2	TRBJ2-3	NA	14	TGTGCCAGCAGCTTAGATTTAACTATAGATACGCAGTATTTT	CASSLDLTIDTQYF
NA	TRBV4-1	TRBJ1-5	NA	17	TGCGCCAGCAGCCAAGCAGGGGTCTCGGTTGGCAATCAGCCCCAGCATTTT	CASSQAGVSVGNQPQHF
NA	TRBV5-1	TRBJ2-3	once	15	TGCGCCAGCAGCAAGGACATGGGCATCCTGGATACGCAGTATTTT	CASSKDMGILDTQYF
NA	TRBV2	TRBJ1-2	NA	15	TGTGCCAGCAGTGAAGGACAGCTATCTAACTATGGCTACACCTTC	CASSEGQLSNYGYTF
NA	TRBV7-9	TRBJ2-3	NA	14	TGTGCCAGCAGCTTAGCGGGAGTGTCAGATACGCAGTATTTT	CASSLAGVSDTQYF
NA	TRBV7-2	TRBJ1-1	few	15	TGTGCCAGCAGCTTAGCGGGCAGGGCTCGAGCTGAAGCTTTCTTT	CASSLAGRARAEAFF
NA	TRBV4-1	TRBJ2-2	NA	16	TGCGCCAGCAGCCTCACCCGGGAACAGCCTGCCGGGGAGCTGTTTTTT	CASSLTREQPAGELFF
NA	TRBV24-1	TRBJ2-1	NA	14	TGTGCCACCAGTGATTGGACTGGTAACAATGAGCAGTTCTTC	CATSDWTGNNEQFF
NA	TRBV3-1/TRBV3-2	TRBJ1-1	NA	15	TGTGCCAGCAGCCAAGGATCTGACAGGAACACTGAAGCTTTCTTT	CASSQGSDRNTEAFF
NA	TRBV10-3	TRBJ1-2	NA	13	TGTGCCATCAGTGGAGGGAGGGTCTATGGCTACACCTTC	CAISGGRVYGYTF
NA	TRBV18	TRBJ1-1	NA	13	TGTGCCAGCTCCCCCGAAGCGAACACTGAAGCTTTCTTT	CASSPEANTEAFF
NA	TRBV2	TRBJ1-6	NA	13	TGTGCCGGCCGAGGCGCACCTAATTCACCCCTCCACTTT	CAGRGAPNSPLHF
TRBD1	TRBV14	TRBJ1-4	NA	19	TGTGCCAGCAGCCAAGGAGACAGGGAGACAATTGCAACTAATGAAAAACTGTTTTTT	CASSQGDRETIATNEKLFF
TRBD1	TRBV25-1	TRBJ1-1	NA	15	TGTGCCAGCAGGGGGACAGGGCTCCTAAACACTGAAGCTTTCTTT	CASRGTGLLNTEAFF
NA	TRBV19	TRBJ2-7	few	14	TGTGCCAGTAGTATAGGCCTGGGGGGCTACGAGCAGTACTTC	CASSIGLGGYEQYF